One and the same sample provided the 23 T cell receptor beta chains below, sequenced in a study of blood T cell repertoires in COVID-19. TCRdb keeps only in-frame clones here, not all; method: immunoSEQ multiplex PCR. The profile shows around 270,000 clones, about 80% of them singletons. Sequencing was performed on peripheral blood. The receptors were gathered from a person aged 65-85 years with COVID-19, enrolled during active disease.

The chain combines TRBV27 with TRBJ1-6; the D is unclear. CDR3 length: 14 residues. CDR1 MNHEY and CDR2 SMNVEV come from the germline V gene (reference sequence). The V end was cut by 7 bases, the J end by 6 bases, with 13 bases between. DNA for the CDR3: TGTGCCAGCAAAGCCGCGGGCCCTAATTCACCCCTCCACTTT. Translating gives CASKAAGPNSPLHF.

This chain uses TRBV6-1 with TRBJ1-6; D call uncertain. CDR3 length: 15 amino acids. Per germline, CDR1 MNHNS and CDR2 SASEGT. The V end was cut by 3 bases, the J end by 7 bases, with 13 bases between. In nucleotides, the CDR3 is TGTGCCAGCAGTGAGCGGTTTCAAGCCAATTCACCCCTCCACTTT. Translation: CASSERFQANSPLHF.

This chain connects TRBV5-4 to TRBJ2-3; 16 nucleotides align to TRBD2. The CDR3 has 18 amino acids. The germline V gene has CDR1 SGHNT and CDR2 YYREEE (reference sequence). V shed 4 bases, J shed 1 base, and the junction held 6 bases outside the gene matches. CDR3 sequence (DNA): TGTGCCAGCAGCCCGGGACTAGCGGGGGGGCCCGGCACAGATACGCAGTATTTT. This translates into CASSPGLAGGPGTDTQYF.

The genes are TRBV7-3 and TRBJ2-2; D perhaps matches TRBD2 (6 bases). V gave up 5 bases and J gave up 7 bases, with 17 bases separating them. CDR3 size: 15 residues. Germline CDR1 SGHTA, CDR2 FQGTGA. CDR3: CASSPETSKIGELFF. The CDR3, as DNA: TGTGCCAGCAGCCCAGAGACTAGTAAGATCGGGGAGCTGTTTTTT.

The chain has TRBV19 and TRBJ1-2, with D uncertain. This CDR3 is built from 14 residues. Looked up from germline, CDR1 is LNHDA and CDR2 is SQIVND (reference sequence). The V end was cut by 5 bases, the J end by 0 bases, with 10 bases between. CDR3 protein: CASSPEVANYGYTF. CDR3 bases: TGTGCCAGTAGTCCCGAAGTAGCTAACTATGGCTACACCTTC.

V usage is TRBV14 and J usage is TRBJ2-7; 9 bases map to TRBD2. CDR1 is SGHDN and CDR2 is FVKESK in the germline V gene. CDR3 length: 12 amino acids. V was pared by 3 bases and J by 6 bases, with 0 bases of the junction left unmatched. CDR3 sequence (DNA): TGTGCCAGCAGCCAGACTAGCGGCGAGCAGTACTTC. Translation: CASSQTSGEQYF.

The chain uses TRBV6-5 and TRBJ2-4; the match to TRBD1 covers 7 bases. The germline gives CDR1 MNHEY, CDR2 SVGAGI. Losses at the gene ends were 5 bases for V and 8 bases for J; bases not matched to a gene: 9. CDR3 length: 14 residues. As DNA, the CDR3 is TGTGCCAGCAGTCAACGGGACAGAGGACACATTCAGTACTTC. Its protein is CASSQRDRGHIQYF.

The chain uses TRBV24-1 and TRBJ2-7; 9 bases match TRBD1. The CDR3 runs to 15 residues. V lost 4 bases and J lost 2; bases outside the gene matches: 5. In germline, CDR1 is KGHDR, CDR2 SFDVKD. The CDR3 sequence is CATSDPGTGTYEQYF. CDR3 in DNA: TGTGCCACCAGTGACCCCGGGACAGGGACCTACGAGCAGTACTTC.

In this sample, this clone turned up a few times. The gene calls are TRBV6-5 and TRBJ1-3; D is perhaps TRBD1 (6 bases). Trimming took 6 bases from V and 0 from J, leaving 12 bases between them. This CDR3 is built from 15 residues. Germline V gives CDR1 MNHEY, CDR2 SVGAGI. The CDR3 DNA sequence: TGTGCCAGCAGCTTAACAGGGAGCTCTGGAAACACCATATATTTT. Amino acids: CASSLTGSSGNTIYF.

The CDR3 DNA sequence: TGCGCCAGCAGCCAAGATTACGCTCCGGGACTAGCAACCAAAAACATTCAGTACTTC. Amino acids: CASSQDYAPGLATKNIQYF. The chain links TRBV4-3 to TRBJ2-4; TRBD2 matches 9 bases. Germline CDR1 is LGHNA and CDR2 is YSLEER. CDR3 length: 19 residues. V was pared by 0 bases and J by 2 bases, with 11 bases of the junction left unmatched.

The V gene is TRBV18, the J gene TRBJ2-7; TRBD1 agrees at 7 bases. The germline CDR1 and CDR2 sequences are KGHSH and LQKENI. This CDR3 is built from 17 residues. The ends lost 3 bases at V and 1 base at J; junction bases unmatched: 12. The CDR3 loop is CASSPVQTGSKSYEQYF. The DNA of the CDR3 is TGTGCCAGCTCACCGGTTCAGACAGGGTCAAAGTCCTACGAGCAGTACTTC.

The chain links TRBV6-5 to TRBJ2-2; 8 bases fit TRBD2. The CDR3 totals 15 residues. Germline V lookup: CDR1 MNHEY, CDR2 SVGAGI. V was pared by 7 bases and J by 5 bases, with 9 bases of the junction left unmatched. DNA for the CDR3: TGTGCCAGCACGCCCCGGGGGGGCGTGACCGGGGAGCTGTTTTTT. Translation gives CASTPRGGVTGELFF.

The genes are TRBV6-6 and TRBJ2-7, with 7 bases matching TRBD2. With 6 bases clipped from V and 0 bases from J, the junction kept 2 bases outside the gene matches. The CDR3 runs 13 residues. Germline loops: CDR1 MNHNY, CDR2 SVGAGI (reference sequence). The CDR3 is CASSRDYSYEQYF. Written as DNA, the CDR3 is TGTGCCAGCAGCCGGGACTACTCCTACGAGCAGTACTTC.

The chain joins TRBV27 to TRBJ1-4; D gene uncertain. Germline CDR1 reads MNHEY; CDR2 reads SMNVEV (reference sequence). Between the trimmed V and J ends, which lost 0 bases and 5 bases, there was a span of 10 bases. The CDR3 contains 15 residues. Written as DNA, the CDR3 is TGTGCCAGCAGTTTATCTAGCCAGTTGAATGAAAAACTGTTTTTT. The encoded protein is CASSLSSQLNEKLFF.

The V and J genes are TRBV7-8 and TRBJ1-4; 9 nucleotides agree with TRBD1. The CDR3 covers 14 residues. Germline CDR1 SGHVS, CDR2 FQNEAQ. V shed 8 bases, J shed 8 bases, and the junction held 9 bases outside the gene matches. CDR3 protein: CASSPGQGREKLFF. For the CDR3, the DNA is TGTGCCAGCTCTCCGGGACAGGGAAGAGAAAAACTGTTTTTT.

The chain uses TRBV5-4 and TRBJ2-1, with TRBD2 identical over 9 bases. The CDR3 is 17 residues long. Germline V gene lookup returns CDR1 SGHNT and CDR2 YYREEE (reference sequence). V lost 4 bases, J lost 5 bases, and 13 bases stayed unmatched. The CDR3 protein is CASSPRAAGGGDNEQFF. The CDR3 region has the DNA TGTGCCAGCAGCCCGAGGGCGGCGGGAGGGGGTGACAATGAGCAGTTCTTC.

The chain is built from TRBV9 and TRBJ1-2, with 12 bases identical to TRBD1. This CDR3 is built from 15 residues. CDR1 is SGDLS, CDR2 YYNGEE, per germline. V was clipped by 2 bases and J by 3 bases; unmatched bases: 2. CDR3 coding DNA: TGTGCCAGCAGCGTCGGGACAGGGGGCGACTATGGCTACACCTTC. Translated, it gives CASSVGTGGDYGYTF.

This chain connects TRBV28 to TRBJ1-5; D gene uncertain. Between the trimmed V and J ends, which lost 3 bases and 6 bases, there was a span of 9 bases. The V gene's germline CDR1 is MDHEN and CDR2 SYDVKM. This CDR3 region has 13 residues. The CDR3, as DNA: TGTGCCAGCAGTTTGAATTGGGCTCAGCCCCAGCATTTT. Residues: CASSLNWAQPQHF.

The CDR3 DNA is TGCGCCAGCAGCCAAGATTGGACGGGAATATCTCCCCAGCATTTT. Amino acid sequence: CASSQDWTGISPQHF. The chain uses TRBV4-3 and TRBJ1-5; D unclear. The germline V gene has CDR1 LGHNA and CDR2 YSLEER. The CDR3 contains 15 residues. V lost 0 bases, J lost 10 bases, and 16 bases lay in between.

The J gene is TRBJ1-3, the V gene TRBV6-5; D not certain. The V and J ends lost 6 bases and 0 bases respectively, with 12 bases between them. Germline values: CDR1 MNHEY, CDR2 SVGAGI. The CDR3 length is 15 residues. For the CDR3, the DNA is TGTGCCAGCAGGCCCACAGAGAGCTCTGGAAACACCATATATTTT. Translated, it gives CASRPTESSGNTIYF.

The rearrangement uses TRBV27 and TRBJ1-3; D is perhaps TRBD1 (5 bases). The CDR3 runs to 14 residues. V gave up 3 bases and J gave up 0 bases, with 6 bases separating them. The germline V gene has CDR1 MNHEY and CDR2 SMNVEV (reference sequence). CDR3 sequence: CASSLTVSGNTIYF. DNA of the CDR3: TGTGCCAGCAGTTTGACAGTCTCTGGAAACACCATATATTTT.

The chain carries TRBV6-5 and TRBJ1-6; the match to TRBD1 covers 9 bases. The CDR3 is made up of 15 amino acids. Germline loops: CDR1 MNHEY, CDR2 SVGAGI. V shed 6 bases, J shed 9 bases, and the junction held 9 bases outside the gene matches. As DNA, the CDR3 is TGTGCCAGCAGCGAGGTCGGACAGGGGATTTCACCCCTCCACTTT. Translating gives CASSEVGQGISPLHF.

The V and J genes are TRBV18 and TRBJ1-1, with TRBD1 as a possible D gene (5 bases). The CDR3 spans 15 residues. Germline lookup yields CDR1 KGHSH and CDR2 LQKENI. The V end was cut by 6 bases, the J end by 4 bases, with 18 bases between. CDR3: CASSYAGEGVTEAFF. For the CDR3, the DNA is TGTGCCAGCTCCTACGCGGGGGAGGGTGTCACTGAAGCTTTCTTT.